The 5 T cell receptor beta chains below come from one sample, sequenced in a study of glioma-infiltrating T cells after dendritic cell vaccination. The data were produced by immunoSEQ multiplex PCR, yet TCRdb's version contains in-frame clones alone and is incomplete. Altogether some 70,000 clones are present, approximately 81% being singletons, with the ten largest covering 7% to 9.5%. Material: blood, obtained before dendritic cell vaccination. The receptors here all came from a human donor with glioblastoma.

This chain joins TRBV15 and TRBJ1-2; maybe TRBD1 (6 bases). With 1 base removed from V and 4 bases from J, the gap between germline ends came to 10 bases. The CDR3 contains 14 residues. Per the germline V gene, CDR1 is LNHNV and CDR2 is YYDKDF (reference sequence). Written as DNA, the CDR3 is TGTGCCACCAGCAGAGGAGGGGGTTTCTATGGCTACACCTTC. Its protein is CATSRGGGFYGYTF.

The genes are TRBV11-2 and TRBJ1-1, with a tentative D call TRBD1 (5 bases). The CDR3 runs 17 residues. CDR1 is SGHAT and CDR2 is FQNNGV in the germline V gene. V was clipped by 5 bases and J by 0 bases, with 19 bases between them. The CDR3 DNA is TGTGCCAGCAGCCCATGGACACTTACGACCATGAACACTGAAGCTTTCTTT. It specifies CASSPWTLTTMNTEAFF.

The J gene is TRBJ2-7, the V gene TRBV2, with 7 nucleotides matching TRBD1. The CDR3 covers 16 residues. Losses at the gene ends were 1 base for V and 0 bases for J; bases not matched to a gene: 6. Germline loops: CDR1 SNHLY, CDR2 FYNNEI. The CDR3 DNA follows: TGTGCCAGCAGTGAAGGTCTTGGGACAGCCTCCTACGAGCAGTACTTC. As protein: CASSEGLGTASYEQYF.

This chain links TRBV29-1 with TRBJ1-2, with 9 bases fitting TRBD1. Trimming at V came to 7 bases and at J to 6 bases, leaving 3 bases not matched to a gene. CDR1 is SQVTM, CDR2 ANQGSEA, per germline. This CDR3 is built from 11 residues. CDR3 amino acids: CSGQGGDGYTF. CDR3 nucleotide sequence: TGCAGCGGACAGGGGGGGGATGGCTACACCTTC.

This clone was detected a few times. Distinct nucleotide sequences in the sample also encode this CDR3. The V gene is TRBV5-1, the J gene TRBJ2-3; 7 bases are shared with TRBD1. Germline V gene data show CDR1 as SGHRS and CDR2 as YFSETQ. The V segment lost 0 bases and the J segment 0 bases; nucleotides outside the gene matches: 4. The CDR3 sequence is 16 residues long. CDR3 region: CASSLGYRGSTDTQYF. For the CDR3, the DNA is TGCGCCAGCAGCTTGGGGTACAGGGGAAGCACAGATACGCAGTATTTT.